Listed below are T cell receptor beta chains from one sample, sequenced in a study of blood T cell repertoires in COVID-19. The repertoire was sequenced with immunoSEQ multiplex PCR; TCRdb's copy has only in-frame clones and lacks some. This sample carries 400,000 or so clones, approximately 90% of them seen once, and the ten largest clones take 0.8% to 0.85%. The sequenced sample consisted of peripheral blood. These receptors came from a man younger than 30 with COVID-19, enrolled during active disease. The CDR3 runs from the conserved cysteine through the conserved F or W. Each record gives: D gene, clone size, V gene, J gene, CDR3 DNA, CDR3 protein. D genes are given only for firm matches. Rows give clone size only sometimes, using once, few, many, or a class for an expanded clone.

D: TRBD2; size: -; V: TRBV19; J: TRBJ2-1; DNA: TGTGCCAGTAGTCGGGGACTAGCGGGGTACAATGAGCAGTTCTTC; CDR3: CASSRGLAGYNEQFF
D: -; size: -; V: TRBV15; J: TRBJ2-3; DNA: TGTGCCACCAGCTACCGACTAACAGATACGCAGTATTTT; CDR3: CATSYRLTDTQYF
D: -; size: once; V: TRBV7-9; J: TRBJ2-3; DNA: TGTGCCAGCAGCTTAGTGGCGGCCGCTAGCACAGATACGCAGTATTTT; CDR3: CASSLVAAASTDTQYF
D: TRBD1; size: -; V: TRBV12-5; J: TRBJ2-7; DNA: TGTGCTAGTGGGAGGGACAGAGCCTACGAGCAGTACTTC; CDR3: CASGRDRAYEQYF
D: TRBD1; size: -; V: TRBV27; J: TRBJ1-6; DNA: TGTGCCAGCAGCGCAGACAGGGACAATTCACCCCTCCACTTT; CDR3: CASSADRDNSPLHF
D: -; size: -; V: TRBV5-1; J: TRBJ1-2; DNA: TGCGCCAGCAGCTTGGAGCCCCCAGGAGGCTACACCTTC; CDR3: CASSLEPPGGYTF
D: TRBD1; size: once; V: TRBV4-1; J: TRBJ1-1; DNA: TGCGCCAGCAGGGTCTCGGACAGGGGGGGAATGAACACTGAAGCTTTCTTT; CDR3: CASRVSDRGGMNTEAFF
D: TRBD2; size: -; V: TRBV19; J: TRBJ2-7; DNA: TGTGCCAGTAGTATAGAGGGGACTAGCGGGGCCGCCTACGAGCAGTACTTC; CDR3: CASSIEGTSGAAYEQYF
D: TRBD1; size: -; V: TRBV6-5; J: TRBJ2-1; DNA: TGTGCCAGCAGAAACCGGGACAGGGTTTACAATGAGCAGTTCTTC; CDR3: CASRNRDRVYNEQFF
D: -; size: -; V: TRBV18; J: TRBJ1-2; DNA: TGTGCCAGCTCACCACCGAACCGCGTACTCACCTATGGCTACACCTTC; CDR3: CASSPPNRVLTYGYTF
D: TRBD2; size: once; V: TRBV6-4; J: TRBJ2-7; DNA: TGTGCCAGCAGTGAAATACTAGCGGAACTCTCCTACGAGCAGTACTTC; CDR3: CASSEILAELSYEQYF
D: TRBD1; size: -; V: TRBV7-6; J: TRBJ1-4; DNA: TGTGCCAGCAGCTTAGGAGGGACAGGGAATGAAAAACTGTTTTTT; CDR3: CASSLGGTGNEKLFF
D: TRBD2; size: -; V: TRBV19; J: TRBJ2-2; DNA: TGTGCCAGTCTACTAGCGGGAGCCGGGGAGCTGTTTTTT; CDR3: CASLLAGAGELFF
D: -; size: -; V: TRBV5-1; J: TRBJ2-1; DNA: TGCGCCAGCAGCCCGGGACTTTGGTCAGGTCTGAGGAATGAGCAGTTCTTC; CDR3: CASSPGLWSGLRNEQFF
D: -; size: -; V: TRBV6-5; J: TRBJ2-7; DNA: TGTGCCAGCAGGAGACTCGGGGACGAGCAGTACTTC; CDR3: CASRRLGDEQYF
D: TRBD1; size: -; V: TRBV27; J: TRBJ1-2; DNA: TGTGCCAGTAGCCCACGGGGCAGGGGGCGTCATGGCTACACCTTC; CDR3: CASSPRGRGRHGYTF
D: -; size: -; V: TRBV6-2/TRBV6-3; J: TRBJ2-7; DNA: TGTGCCAGCAGTTACTCGAGGGACTTAAACTCCTACGAGCAGTACTTC; CDR3: CASSYSRDLNSYEQYF
D: TRBD2; size: -; V: TRBV3-1/TRBV3-2; J: TRBJ2-1; DNA: TGTGCCAGCAGCCAAGGACTAGCGGGAGGGGTTAGGGAGCAGTTCTTC; CDR3: CASSQGLAGGVREQFF
D: -; size: -; V: TRBV7-2; J: TRBJ2-1; DNA: TGTGCCAGCAGCTTAGGAGCCAGGTCTCAGTTCTTC; CDR3: CASSLGARSQFF
D: -; size: -; V: TRBV6-1; J: TRBJ2-1; DNA: TGTGCCAGCAGTGAAAGCGGACGGAAGGCCTACAATGAGCAGTTCTTC; CDR3: CASSESGRKAYNEQFF
D: TRBD2; size: -; V: TRBV30; J: TRBJ2-7; DNA: TGTGCCTGGAGTTCGGGGGGCTACGAGCAGTACTTC; CDR3: CAWSSGGYEQYF
D: -; size: -; V: TRBV19; J: TRBJ2-5; DNA: TGTGCCAGTAGTATAACTAGCTCAAAGTACCAAGAGACCCAGTACTTC; CDR3: CASSITSSKYQETQYF
D: TRBD2; size: -; V: TRBV4-2; J: TRBJ2-1; DNA: TGTGCCAGCAGCCAAGGGCAGCGGGATTTGGGTGAGCAGTTCTTC; CDR3: CASSQGQRDLGEQFF
D: -; size: -; V: TRBV6-5; J: TRBJ2-2; DNA: TGTGCCAGCAGAACAGACAACACCGGGGAGCTGTTTTTT; CDR3: CASRTDNTGELFF
D: -; size: -; V: TRBV5-1; J: TRBJ2-7; DNA: TGCGCCAGCAGCTTGGGGAGCGCCTTTTACGAGCAGTACTTC; CDR3: CASSLGSAFYEQYF
D: -; size: -; V: TRBV5-1; J: TRBJ1-6; DNA: TGCGCCAGCAGCCGATCTGGGGAGAATAATTCACCCCTCCACTTT; CDR3: CASSRSGENNSPLHF
D: TRBD1; size: -; V: TRBV29-1; J: TRBJ2-7; DNA: TGCAGCGTTATGGACAGGGGCTACGAGCAGTACTTC; CDR3: CSVMDRGYEQYF
D: -; size: -; V: TRBV12-3/TRBV12-4; J: TRBJ1-2; DNA: TGTGCCAGCAGTTTAGCACAGGACTATGGCTACACCTTC; CDR3: CASSLAQDYGYTF
D: -; size: -; V: TRBV5-4; J: TRBJ2-1; DNA: TGTGCCAGCGGGACGACGGTAGGGGACAATCAGTTCTTC; CDR3: CASGTTVGDNQFF
D: -; size: -; V: TRBV20-1; J: TRBJ1-1; DNA: TGCAGTGCTAGAGTGCCAGGGGAAGCTTTCTTT; CDR3: CSARVPGEAFF
D: -; size: -; V: TRBV21-1; J: TRBJ1-4; DNA: TGTGCCAGCAGCCCCGCTCCGGGACATAGGTACGAAAAACTGTTTTTT; CDR3: CASSPAPGHRYEKLFF
D: -; size: -; V: TRBV6-5; J: TRBJ2-1; DNA: TGTGCCAGCATTTTTCGGGGTAGAGCCTACAATGAGCAGTTCTTC; CDR3: CASIFRGRAYNEQFF
D: TRBD2; size: -; V: TRBV7-8; J: TRBJ2-1; DNA: TGTGCCAGCAGCCCGGTCGGGACTATCCGCAGCAATGAGCAGTTCTTC; CDR3: CASSPVGTIRSNEQFF
D: TRBD1; size: -; V: TRBV7-9; J: TRBJ1-1; DNA: TGTGCCAGCAGTCCCGGACAGGGGGTTAGTACTGAAGCTTTCTTT; CDR3: CASSPGQGVSTEAFF
D: TRBD1; size: -; V: TRBV24-1; J: TRBJ2-1; DNA: TGTGCCACCAGTGATCCGGGACAGGGAAGTTATGAGCAGTTCTTC; CDR3: CATSDPGQGSYEQFF
D: TRBD1; size: -; V: TRBV6-5; J: TRBJ1-4; DNA: TGTGCCAGCAGAGACAGGGGGGGTGATGAAAAACTGTTTTTT; CDR3: CASRDRGGDEKLFF
D: -; size: -; V: TRBV2; J: TRBJ2-5; DNA: TGTGCCAGCAGTGGTCCCCGAGCCATGACCCAGTACTTC; CDR3: CASSGPRAMTQYF
D: TRBD1; size: -; V: TRBV5-8; J: TRBJ1-6; DNA: TGTGCCAGCAGTTGGGACAGAAATTCACCCCTCCACTTT; CDR3: CASSWDRNSPLHF
D: -; size: few; V: TRBV14; J: TRBJ2-2; DNA: TGTGCCAGCAGCCCTCGGGGTAGCGAGAACACCGGGGAGCTGTTTTTT; CDR3: CASSPRGSENTGELFF
D: -; size: -; V: TRBV21-1; J: TRBJ2-1; DNA: TGTGCCAGCAGCAAAGTACCGGGACAGGACGAATACAATGAGCAGTTCTTC; CDR3: CASSKVPGQDEYNEQFF
D: -; size: -; V: TRBV10-1; J: TRBJ1-1; DNA: TGCGCCAGCAGTCTAGGAGGCGGGAACACTGAAGCTTTCTTT; CDR3: CASSLGGGNTEAFF
D: TRBD2; size: -; V: TRBV3-1/TRBV3-2; J: TRBJ2-1; DNA: TGTGCCAGCAGCTTAGGACTAGCGGGAGCCAACGAGCAGTTCTTC; CDR3: CASSLGLAGANEQFF
D: -; size: -; V: TRBV6-1; J: TRBJ1-2; DNA: TGTGCCAGCAGTGAAGCGACAGTCTATGGCTACACCTTC; CDR3: CASSEATVYGYTF
D: -; size: -; V: TRBV4-1; J: TRBJ2-6; DNA: TGCGCCAGCAGCCAAGAGATGGCAGGGGTATCTGGGGCCAACGTCCTGACTTTC; CDR3: CASSQEMAGVSGANVLTF
D: TRBD2; size: few; V: TRBV24-1; J: TRBJ2-1; DNA: TGTGCCACCAGTGAAAGACTAGCGGGAGGCCACAATGAGCAGTTCTTC; CDR3: CATSERLAGGHNEQFF